Sequencing of this T cell receptor (beta chain) was carried out in a study of cytomegalovirus exposure and HLA in healthy donors. Study background: Earlier, fewer than 130 million unique TCR beta sequences were recovered from about 200 million T cells by an analysis.

The junction had 8 bases not matched to a gene; V was cut back by 5 bases and J by 4 bases. Looked up from germline, CDR1 is MNHEY and CDR2 is SVGAGI. This CDR3 region has 15 residues. As to this clone: Its antigen is as yet unknown.

General observations from the study: There were reportedly fewer N-insertions in an Asian-associated ancestry cluster than the approximately 670-donor mean, in a later analysis. Reports indicate that TCR beta sequences accurately predicted the HLA-A and HLA-B alleles of most subjects. A prior analysis recorded that most TCR beta V segments were productive about 90% or about 30% of the time.

60 Vbeta and 13 Jbeta primers were used in PCR. TCRdb keeps only in-frame clones here, not all; method: immunoSEQ multiplex PCR. The sample lists fewer than 200,000 clones, about three quarters occurring once. This TCR came from a girl between 10 and 17 years old in good health and CMV-seronegative. The chain uses TRBV6-5 and TRBJ2-1; TRBD2 aligns across 7 bases. Sequencing used PBMCs. CDR3 in DNA: TGTGCCAGCAGTCCAGCGGGGTCGGCGTACAATGAGCAGTTCTTC. Its protein is CASSPAGSAYNEQFF.